This T cell receptor beta chain is drawn from a study of PD-1 blockade in classical Hodgkin lymphoma. V was trimmed by 2 bases and J by 2 bases, leaving 6 bases between them. The CDR3 spans 13 residues. Germline V gives CDR1 SGHDN, CDR2 FVKESK. Regarding the study as a whole: Baseline diversity resembling that of newly diagnosed patients was seen in complete responders.

A remark on this clone: Its antigen is undetermined.

This table comes from immunoSEQ multiplex PCR, and its TCRdb copy is limited to in-frame clones, with some not included. This sample carries 35,000 to 45,000 clones, just over 85% of them seen once, and the ten largest clones take 7% to 9%. Following autologous stem cell transplantation, relapse occurred in every patient, and exposure to brentuximab vedotin varied. The material sequenced was peripheral blood mononuclear cells (PBMCs), taken before the second cycle of nivolumab. The TCR comes from a human donor with classical Hodgkin lymphoma. This chain joins TRBV14 and TRBJ1-2; D remains ambiguous. The chain's CDR3 is CASSQTANYGYTF. The CDR3 DNA reads TGTGCCAGCAGCCAAACAGCGAACTATGGCTACACCTTC.